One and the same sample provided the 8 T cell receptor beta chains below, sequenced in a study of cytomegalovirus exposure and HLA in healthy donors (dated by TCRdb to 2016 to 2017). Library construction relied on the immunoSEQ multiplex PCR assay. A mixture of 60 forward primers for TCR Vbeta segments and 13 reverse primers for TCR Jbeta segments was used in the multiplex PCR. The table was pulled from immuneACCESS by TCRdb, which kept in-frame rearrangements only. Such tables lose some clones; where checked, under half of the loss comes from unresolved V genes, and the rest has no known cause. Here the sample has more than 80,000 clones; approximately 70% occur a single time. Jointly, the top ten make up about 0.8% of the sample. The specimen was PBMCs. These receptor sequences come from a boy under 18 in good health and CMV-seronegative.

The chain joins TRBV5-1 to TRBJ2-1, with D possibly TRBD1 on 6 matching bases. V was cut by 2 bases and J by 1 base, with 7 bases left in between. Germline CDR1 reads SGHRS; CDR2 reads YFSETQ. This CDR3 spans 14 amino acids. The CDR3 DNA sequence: TGCGCCAGCAGCTTAAGGGGGTCCTACAATGAGCAGTTCTTC. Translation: CASSLRGSYNEQFF.

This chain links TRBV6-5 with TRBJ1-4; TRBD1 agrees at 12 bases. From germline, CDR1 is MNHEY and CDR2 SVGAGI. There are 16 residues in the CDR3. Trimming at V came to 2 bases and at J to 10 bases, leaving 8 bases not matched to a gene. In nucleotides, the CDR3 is TGTGCCAGCAGTTACGGATCCGGGACAGGGGGCGGAAAACTGTTTTTT. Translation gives CASSYGSGTGGGKLFF.

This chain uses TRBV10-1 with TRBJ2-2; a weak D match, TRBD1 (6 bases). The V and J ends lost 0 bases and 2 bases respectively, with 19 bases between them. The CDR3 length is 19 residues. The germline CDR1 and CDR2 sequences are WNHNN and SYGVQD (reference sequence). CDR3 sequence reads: CASSESWVYRVRNTGELFF. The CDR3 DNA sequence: TGCGCCAGCAGTGAGTCTTGGGTCTACAGGGTCCGCAACACCGGGGAGCTGTTTTTT.

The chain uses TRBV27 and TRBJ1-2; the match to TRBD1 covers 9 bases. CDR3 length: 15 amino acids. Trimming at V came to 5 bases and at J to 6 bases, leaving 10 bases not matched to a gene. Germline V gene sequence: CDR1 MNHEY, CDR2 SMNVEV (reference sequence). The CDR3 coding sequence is TGTGCCAGCAGTCTTCTACCGGGACAGGGAAATGGCTACACCTTC. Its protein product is CASSLLPGQGNGYTF.

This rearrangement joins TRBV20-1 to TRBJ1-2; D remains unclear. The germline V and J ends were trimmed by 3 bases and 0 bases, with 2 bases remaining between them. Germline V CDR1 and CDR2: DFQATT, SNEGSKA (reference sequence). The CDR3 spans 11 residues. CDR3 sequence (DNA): TGCAGTGCTAGCGCTAACTATGGCTACACCTTC. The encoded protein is CSASANYGYTF.

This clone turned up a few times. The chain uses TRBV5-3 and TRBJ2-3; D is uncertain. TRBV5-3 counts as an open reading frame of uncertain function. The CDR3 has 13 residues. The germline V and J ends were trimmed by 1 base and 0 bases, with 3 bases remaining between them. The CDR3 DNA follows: TGTGCCAGAAGCTTGACTAGCACAGATACGCAGTATTTT. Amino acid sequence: CARSLTSTDTQYF.

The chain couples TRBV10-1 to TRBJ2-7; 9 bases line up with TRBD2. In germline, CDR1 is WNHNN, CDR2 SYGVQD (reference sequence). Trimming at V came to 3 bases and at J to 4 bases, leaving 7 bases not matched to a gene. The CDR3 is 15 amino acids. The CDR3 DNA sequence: TGCGCCAGCAGTGACGAGTCTAGCGGGACGTACGAGCAGTACTTC. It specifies CASSDESSGTYEQYF.

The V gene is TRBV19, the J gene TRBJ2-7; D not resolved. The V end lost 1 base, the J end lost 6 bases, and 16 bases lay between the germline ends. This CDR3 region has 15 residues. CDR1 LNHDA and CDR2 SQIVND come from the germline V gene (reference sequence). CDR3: CASSIAHDTRVEQYF. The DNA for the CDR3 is TGTGCCAGTAGTATAGCTCACGATACCCGGGTCGAGCAGTACTTC.